This entry lists 32 T cell receptor beta chains sequenced from one sample in a study of T cell repertoires in cytomegalovirus infection (dated by TCRdb to the late 2010s). Sequenced using an Illumina HiSeq 1500. Clones were called with MiXCR by TCRdb after fastp trimmed the public reads at Q25, and only in-frame beta chains were retained. Each CDR3 protein gets just one entry, which takes the most common genes and DNA from the rows behind it. For this sample the table gives under 850,000 distinct CDR3 sequences, of which about a third were detected only once. Clones ranked in the top ten supply 2.5% to 3% of the sample. The source material was PBMCs. These receptors were taken from a human donor in good health (CMV status not recorded). Some clones in this sample may be carry-over from other donors' samples.

This clonotype was seen ten or more times. The rearrangement links TRBV10-2 to TRBJ1-2; the match to TRBD1 covers 12 bases. The CDR3 spans 14 residues. V was clipped by 8 bases and J by 2 bases; unmatched bases: 3. Germline CDR1 is WSHSY and CDR2 is SAAADI. The DNA for the CDR3 is TGCGCCAGCGGGGGACAGGGGGCAAACTATGGCTACACCTTC. It is translated as CASGGQGANYGYTF.

This clonotype came up once. The chain carries TRBV28 and TRBJ2-1; D remains unclear. Germline assignment: CDR1 MDHEN and CDR2 SYDVKM. The ends were cut back, 3 bases at V and 9 bases at J, with 12 bases in the middle. The CDR3 contains 13 residues. The CDR3: CASSLPSPGEQFF. For the CDR3, the DNA is TGTGCCAGCAGTTTGCCCTCGCCCGGTGAGCAGTTCTTC.

This clonotype appeared a few times. This chain joins TRBV7-2 and TRBJ2-1; a weak D match, TRBD1 (6 bases). Trimming removed 1 base from V and 4 bases from J, with 8 bases in between. Germline V gene sequence: CDR1 SGHTA, CDR2 FQGNSA. The CDR3 has 14 amino acids. Here the CDR3 reads CASSLDTGYNEQFF. The CDR3 bases are TGTGCCAGCAGCTTAGATACAGGGTACAATGAGCAGTTCTTC.

The chain links TRBV20-1 to TRBJ1-2; no clear D. The CDR3 has 13 residues. Germline CDR1 DFQATT, CDR2 SNEGSKA (reference sequence). Written as DNA, the CDR3 is TGCAGCGCTCTGGACGGCGGGTACTATGGCTACACCTTC. Its translation: CSALDGGYYGYTF.

Only a few counts were recorded for this clonotype. The rearrangement uses TRBV5-4 and TRBJ2-3; D is tentatively TRBD1 or TRBD2 (6 bases each). V shed 2 bases and J shed 1 base, with 14 bases lying between them. CDR1 and CDR2 from the germline V gene are SGHNT and YYREEE (reference sequence). The CDR3 runs 16 residues. CDR3 amino acids: CASSFDGGGRTDTQYF. As DNA, the CDR3 is TGTGCCAGCAGCTTTGATGGAGGGGGTCGCACAGATACGCAGTATTTT.

This clonotype has only a few counts. The chain couples TRBV11-1 to TRBJ2-3, with 7 bases aligning to TRBD1. The germline V gene encodes CDR1 SGHAT and CDR2 FQDESV (reference sequence). This CDR3 is 16 amino acids long. V shed 5 bases, J shed 4 bases, and the junction held 12 bases outside the gene matches. The CDR3 DNA reads TGTGCCAGCAGCCCGGGGACAGAAGCTTTCGCAGATACGCAGTATTTT. Its protein is CASSPGTEAFADTQYF.

In its sample, this clonotype was seen many times. The V and J genes are TRBV7-3 and TRBJ1-1; D gene ambiguous. V lost 1 base and J 0 bases, leaving 9 bases between the germline ends. The CDR3 totals 15 residues. Per the germline V gene, CDR1 is SGHTA and CDR2 is FQGTGA. Here the CDR3 reads CASSLRSIVNTEAFF. The CDR3 nucleotides read TGTGCCAGCAGCTTAAGATCGATCGTGAACACTGAAGCTTTCTTT.

This clonotype was found many times. This chain connects TRBV7-2 to TRBJ2-7; the D is unclear. With 5 bases removed from V and 7 bases from J, the gap between germline ends came to 21 bases. The length of the CDR3 is 15 residues. The germline V gene encodes CDR1 SGHTA and CDR2 FQGNSA. The CDR3 nucleotides read TGTGCCAGCAGCAGGGTGGGTGCTACGACCGGAGAGCAGTACTTC. Amino acids: CASSRVGATTGEQYF.

The CDR3 loop is CASSPRRTGVSGELFF. Here the CDR3 DNA reads TGCGCCAGCAGCCCTCGTAGGACAGGAGTTTCCGGGGAGCTGTTTTTT. The chain carries TRBV5-1 and TRBJ2-2, with TRBD1 matching over 7 bases. The CDR3 spans 16 residues. The V segment lost 4 bases and the J segment 6 bases; nucleotides outside the gene matches: 12. Germline values: CDR1 SGHRS, CDR2 YFSETQ.

This clonotype was counted between two and nine times. This chain joins TRBV7-9 and TRBJ1-2; D is unclear. Germline V lookup: CDR1 SEHNR, CDR2 FQNEAQ (reference sequence). The CDR3 has 13 residues. V was pared by 7 bases and J by 8 bases, with 17 bases between. CDR3 nucleotides: TGTGCCAGCACCTCGGTTTTGGGGAGGGGCTACACCTTC. It specifies CASTSVLGRGYTF.

The chain recombines TRBV6-1 with TRBJ2-7; 9 bases agree with TRBD2. The CDR3 contains 15 residues. After removal of 7 bases from V and 0 bases from J, the junction contained 7 bases not matched to a gene. The V gene's germline CDR1 is MNHNS and CDR2 SASEGT. CDR3 sequence (DNA): TGTGCCAGCACGCGGGGGGGCTCTAACTCCTACGAGCAGTACTTC. It encodes CASTRGGSNSYEQYF.

V is TRBV29-1 and J is TRBJ2-5, with D tentatively TRBD1 (6 bases). This CDR3 contains 15 residues. CDR1 is SQVTM, CDR2 ANQGSEA, per germline. V lost 1 base and J lost 2, with 14 bases in between. CDR3: CSVEVRTVIQETQYF. In DNA form, the CDR3 reads TGCAGCGTTGAAGTCAGGACAGTTATTCAAGAGACCCAGTACTTC.

This clonotype was seen more than once but under ten times. The chain recombines TRBV10-3 with TRBJ2-7; 10 bases are a match to TRBD2. V shed 3 bases and J 3 bases; nucleotides not matched to a gene: 8. The CDR3 is 16 residues long. Germline CDR1 and CDR2: ENHRY and SYGVKD. DNA for the CDR3: TGTGCCATCAGTGACTGGGGGTCTAGCGGGAGCTACGAGCAGTACTTC. As protein: CAISDWGSSGSYEQYF.

The genes are TRBV7-9 and TRBJ2-2, with D perhaps TRBD1 (5 bases). The CDR3 runs to 15 residues. Trimming stripped 5 bases from V and 2 bases from J, with 12 bases between. Germline CDR1 is SEHNR and CDR2 is FQNEAQ (reference sequence). CDR3 region: CASSPLWGNTGELFF. The DNA for the CDR3 is TGTGCCAGCAGCCCTCTGTGGGGCAACACCGGGGAGCTGTTTTTT.

A few counts support this clonotype. The rearrangement uses TRBV6-5 and TRBJ1-2, with 8 bases matching TRBD1. The CDR3 is made up of 15 amino acids. Losses at the gene ends were 0 bases for V and 6 bases for J; bases not matched to a gene: 6. The germline V gene has CDR1 MNHEY and CDR2 SVGAGI. The CDR3 reads CASSYSGQGWNGYTF. The DNA for the CDR3 is TGTGCCAGCAGTTACTCTGGACAGGGATGGAATGGCTACACCTTC.

In its sample, this clonotype was seen a few times. Here the CDR3 DNA reads TGTGCCAGCAGTTTATCGTCCAGGGTTTACAATGAGCAGTTCTTC. Its protein is CASSLSSRVYNEQFF. The V gene is TRBV28, the J gene TRBJ2-1; maybe TRBD1 (5 bases). CDR3 length: 15 amino acids. Germline values: CDR1 MDHEN, CDR2 SYDVKM. Between the trimmed V and J ends, which lost 1 base and 4 bases, there was a span of 11 bases.

This CDR3 is CASSLAGRAFF. Written as DNA, the CDR3 is TGTGCCAGCAGCTTAGCCGGGAGAGCTTTCTTT. The chain couples TRBV11-2 to TRBJ1-1; D is ambiguous. V was clipped by 1 base and J by 10 bases, with 7 bases between them. This CDR3 comprises 11 residues. Germline CDR1 SGHAT, CDR2 FQNNGV.

The J gene is TRBJ1-4, the V gene TRBV19; 7 bases agree with TRBD1. With V trimmed by 10 bases and J by 5 bases, 16 bases remained unmatched. Germline CDR1 is LNHDA and CDR2 is SQIVND (reference sequence). The CDR3 spans 16 residues. CDR3 loop: CATPEGGRGRNEKLFF. The CDR3 DNA reads as TGTGCCACCCCAGAAGGAGGTAGGGGGCGGAATGAAAAACTGTTTTTT.

The chain employs TRBV15 and TRBJ1-1; D possibly corresponds to TRBD1 (6 bases). Per the germline V gene, CDR1 is LNHNV and CDR2 is YYDKDF (reference sequence). Trimming removed 0 bases from V and 6 bases from J, with 11 bases in between. This CDR3 has 14 amino acids. The CDR3: CATSRDRGPAEAFF. The CDR3 region has the DNA TGTGCCACCAGCAGAGATCGGGGGCCCGCTGAAGCTTTCTTT. Using reference TRBV15 and TRBJ1-1 for the parts outside the CDR3, the full variable domain is DAMVIQNPRYQVTQFGKPVTLSCSQTLNHNVMYWYQQKSSQAPKLLFHYYDKDFNNEADTPDNFQSRRPNTSFCFLDIRSPGLGDTAMYLCATSRDRGPAEAFFGQGTRLTVV.

The V gene is TRBV20-1, the J gene TRBJ2-4, with D possibly TRBD1 on 5 matching bases. V shed 0 bases and J shed 0 bases, with 6 bases lying between them. This CDR3 is built from 14 residues. Germline V gene sequence: CDR1 DFQATT, CDR2 SNEGSKA (reference sequence). The DNA of the CDR3 is TGCAGTGCTAGAGACAGGGCAGCCAAAAACATTCAGTACTTC. The encoded protein is CSARDRAAKNIQYF.

V is TRBV11-2 and J is TRBJ1-6; 8 bases match TRBD1. The CDR3 extends over 19 amino acids. Germline values: CDR1 SGHAT, CDR2 FQNNGV. V dropped 1 base and J dropped 4; count of bases not matched to a gene: 12. The CDR3 sequence: CASSLVPLTGAFYNSPLHF. The CDR3 DNA reads as TGTGCCAGCAGCTTAGTTCCCCTGACAGGGGCCTTTTATAATTCACCCCTCCACTTT.

The V gene is TRBV29-1, the J gene TRBJ2-7; D is perhaps TRBD2 (6 bases). CDR3 length: 11 residues. Germline V CDR1 and CDR2: SQVTM, ANQGSEA. The V end was cut by 6 bases, the J end by 5 bases, with 11 bases between. CDR3 sequence: CSVGGLHEQYF. CDR3 bases: TGCAGCGTGGGGGGTCTCCACGAGCAGTACTTC.

This clonotype appeared a single time. A junction end diverges from the germline sequence, so it may reflect a read error. The V gene is TRBV6-5, the J gene TRBJ2-6; 9 bases map to TRBD1. This CDR3 contains 16 residues. Germline lookup yields CDR1 MNHEY and CDR2 SVGAGI. DNA of the CDR3: TGTTCCAGCCGGCGGGGACAGGGATCTGGTGCCAACGTCCTGACTTTC. Encoded protein: CSSRRGQGSGANVLTF.

CDR3 DNA sequence: TGCGCCAGCAGCGTCATGACAGGGAAGAACACTGAAGCTTTCTTT. Its protein product is CASSVMTGKNTEAFF. This chain joins TRBV5-1 and TRBJ1-1, with TRBD1 identical over 7 bases. Germline CDR1 and CDR2: SGHRS and YFSETQ. This CDR3 is built from 15 residues. The trim removed 4 bases at V and 1 base at J, leaving 7 bases unmatched.

This clonotype was seen a handful of times. The CDR3 spells CAIAAGTDYGYTF. CDR3 coding DNA: TGTGCCATCGCGGCCGGGACAGACTATGGCTACACCTTC. The chain carries TRBV10-3 and TRBJ1-2; 7 bases agree with TRBD1. This CDR3 spans 13 amino acids. V was pared by 8 bases and J by 3 bases, with 6 bases of the junction left unmatched. Germline lookup yields CDR1 ENHRY and CDR2 SYGVKD.

V usage is TRBV30 and J usage is TRBJ2-7; 10 bases map to TRBD1. Per the germline V gene, CDR1 is GTSNPN and CDR2 is SVGIG (reference sequence). The V gene end was trimmed by 5 bases and the J gene end by 6 bases; junction bases not matched to a gene: 7. CDR3 length: 13 amino acids. The chain's CDR3 is CAWSGQGRTEQYF. The CDR3 nucleotides read TGTGCCTGGTCGGGACAGGGGAGGACCGAGCAGTACTTC.

The chain combines TRBV28 with TRBJ1-1, with D unclear. This CDR3 is built from 14 residues. CDR1 is MDHEN, CDR2 SYDVKM, per germline. Trimming left V 5 bases short and J 7 bases short, with 17 bases between. In DNA form, the CDR3 reads TGTGCCAGCAGTCTACAGCGTGGGAGCGATGAAGCTTTCTTT. It codes for CASSLQRGSDEAFF. Supplemented by reference TRBV28 and TRBJ1-1, the full variable domain reads DVKVTQSSRYLVKRTGEKVFLECVQDMDHENMFWYRQDPGLGLRLIYFSYDVKMKEKGDIPEGYSVSREKKERFSLILESASTNQTSMYLCASSLQRGSDEAFFGQGTRLTVV.

This clonotype was detected ten times or more. The V and J genes are TRBV7-6 and TRBJ1-6, with 7 bases that match TRBD1. The V segment lost 5 bases and the J segment 0 bases; nucleotides outside the gene matches: 7. Germline V lookup: CDR1 SGHVS, CDR2 FNYEAQ. The CDR3 runs to 17 residues. The CDR3 DNA follows: TGTGCCAGCAGCCTCAACAGGGGAAGCTCCTATAATTCACCCCTCCACTTT. The encoded protein is CASSLNRGSSYNSPLHF.

The chain carries TRBV18 and TRBJ2-1, with D hard to call. The germline gives CDR1 KGHSH, CDR2 LQKENI. The CDR3 loop spans 14 amino acids. V lost 3 bases to trimming and J lost 3 bases, with 9 bases between them. CDR3 protein: CASSPPQIYNEQFF. CDR3 nucleotides: TGTGCCAGCTCACCGCCGCAGATCTACAATGAGCAGTTCTTC.

The rearrangement joins TRBV19 to TRBJ1-1; TRBD1 matches at 8 bases. This CDR3 spans 15 amino acids. Germline CDR1 LNHDA, CDR2 SQIVND (reference sequence). The J segment lost 4 bases and the V segment lost 10 bases, leaving 14 bases of the junction unmatched. Written as DNA, the CDR3 is TGTGCCACCGGCCCCGACAGGGGATCGATCACTGAAGCTTTCTTT. Protein product: CATGPDRGSITEAFF.

This clonotype occurred a few times. The V and J genes are TRBV3-1 and TRBJ2-7; 7 bases line up with TRBD1. Germline CDR1 reads LGHDT; CDR2 reads YNNKEL (reference sequence). The CDR3 is made up of 17 amino acids. Trimming removed 0 bases from V and 1 base from J; junction bases left unmatched: 9. The CDR3 DNA reads TGTGCCAGCAGCCAAGAGCTCCTGGGACAGTTATCCTACGAGCAGTACTTC. Amino acids: CASSQELLGQLSYEQYF.

At least ten counts were recorded for this clonotype. This chain connects TRBV7-2 to TRBJ2-2, with D perhaps assigned TRBD1 or TRBD2 (5 bases each). Germline V gene data show CDR1 as SGHTA and CDR2 as FQGNSA. The CDR3 is 13 residues long. Deletions cut 1 base from V and 6 bases from J, with 6 bases between. The CDR3 here is CASSLGGSGELFF. CDR3 DNA: TGTGCCAGCAGCTTAGGGGGGTCCGGGGAGCTGTTTTTT.